This T cell receptor (beta chain) stems from a study of T cell responses to AZD1222 COVID-19 vaccine. Only in-frame clones appear in the TCRdb table, and some are missing; sequencing was by immunoSEQ multiplex PCR. The sample lists approximately 150,000 clones, about 91% occurring once. The CDR3 sequence is 15 residues long. The germline gives CDR1 PRHDT, CDR2 FYEKMQ (reference sequence). V lost 2 bases and J lost 1; bases outside the gene matches: 3. V and J are TRBV13 and TRBJ1-1; the match to TRBD1 covers 8 bases. This TCR was sampled from an adult in good health. The material sequenced was peripheral blood, taken on day 0 of AZD1222 vaccination. The CDR3 sequence: CASSLRGQGNTEAFF. CDR3 bases: TGTGCCAGCAGCTTACGAGGACAGGGGAACACTGAAGCTTTCTTT.